A single sample gave rise to the 21 T cell receptor beta chains below, sequenced in a study of cytomegalovirus exposure and HLA in healthy donors. Researchers ran the PCR with 60 Vbeta and 13 Jbeta primers. Clones were sequenced by immunoSEQ multiplex PCR, and TCRdb holds only the in-frame ones, with some missing. The data contain about 55,000 clones, around three fifths of them singletons. Sequencing was carried out using PBMCs. Source of these receptors: a human donor in good health.

The chain links TRBV2 to TRBJ2-1; TRBD2 aligns across 8 bases. Trimming took 5 bases from V and 2 from J; bases not matched to a gene: 5. The CDR3 runs to 15 residues. The germline gives CDR1 SNHLY, CDR2 FYNNEI. CDR3 nucleotides: TGTGCCAGCAGTTTTGCGGGGGGTCCCTACAATGAGCAGTTCTTC. As protein: CASSFAGGPYNEQFF.

In its sample, this clone ranks as medium-sized. The chain employs TRBV4-1 and TRBJ2-7, with D perhaps TRBD2 (6 bases). V gave up 0 bases and J gave up 4 bases, with 7 bases separating them. Germline V lookup: CDR1 MGHRA, CDR2 YSYEKL. The CDR3 sequence is 13 residues long. CDR3 sequence (DNA): TGCGCCAGCAGCCAAGAAGGAGGGTACGAGCAGTACTTC. It specifies CASSQEGGYEQYF.

The rearrangement links TRBV7-6 to TRBJ2-7; D is perhaps TRBD1 (6 bases). Trimming pared 2 bases from V and 5 bases from J, leaving 13 bases between. Germline CDR1 is SGHVS and CDR2 is FNYEAQ. The CDR3 runs 14 residues. CDR3 nucleotides: TGTGCCAGCAGCTTATCCACAGGGTCTAACGAGCAGTACTTC. Amino acids: CASSLSTGSNEQYF.

This chain links TRBV9 with TRBJ1-2; TRBD1 agrees at 8 bases. V gave up 4 bases and J gave up 3 bases; unmatched junction bases: 11. The CDR3 runs to 16 residues. CDR1 is SGDLS, CDR2 YYNGEE, per germline. This CDR3 is CASSPRTGYGDYGYTF. The CDR3 bases are TGTGCCAGCAGCCCCAGGACAGGGTACGGGGACTATGGCTACACCTTC.

The chain couples TRBV6-5 to TRBJ1-2, with 8 bases lining up with TRBD1. The CDR3 covers 13 residues. Unmatched junction bases numbered 5, after V lost 5 bases and J lost 6 bases. Germline V gives CDR1 MNHEY, CDR2 SVGAGI. The DNA for the CDR3 is TGTGCCAGCAGTCCTCACAGGGGGAATGGCTACACCTTC. Amino acids: CASSPHRGNGYTF.

This clone was counted a few times. This chain links TRBV7-9 with TRBJ2-3; 16 bases are a match to TRBD2. CDR3 length: 18 residues. Germline trimming cut 6 bases from V and 7 bases from J; bases unmatched to any gene: 13. Per germline, CDR1 SEHNR and CDR2 FQNEAQ (reference sequence). CDR3 region: CASRVKGLAGGPTYTQYF. The CDR3, as DNA: TGTGCCAGCAGGGTGAAGGGACTAGCGGGGGGGCCTACGTATACGCAGTATTTT.

The V and J genes are TRBV7-3 and TRBJ2-1; 13 nucleotides match TRBD2. CDR1 and CDR2 (germline): SGHTA, FQGTGA. V was pared by 5 bases and J by 7 bases, with 8 bases of the junction left unmatched. There are 16 residues in the CDR3. As DNA, the CDR3 is TGTGCCAGCAGCAGACTAGCGGGGGGCCAGTCGAATGAGCAGTTCTTC. Protein product: CASSRLAGGQSNEQFF.

This clone was seen just once. This chain links TRBV29-1 with TRBJ2-7, with D hard to call. V gave up 5 bases and J gave up 2 bases, with 7 bases separating them. This CDR3 is built from 11 residues. Germline assignment: CDR1 SQVTM and CDR2 ANQGSEA. CDR3 sequence reads: CSVSDTYEQYF. DNA for the CDR3: TGCAGCGTTTCAGATACCTACGAGCAGTACTTC.

The chain has TRBV21-1 and TRBJ2-7; the table gives TRBD2 as D, unverified against the DNA. TRBV21-1 is listed as a pseudogene. The CDR3 is 12 residues long. The CDR3 DNA sequence: TGTGCCAACCCGGAGGGCTCCTACGAGCAGTACTTC. Its protein is CANPEGSYEQYF.

This rearrangement joins TRBV6-1 to TRBJ2-6; TRBD2 matches at 8 bases. CDR1 MNHNS and CDR2 SASEGT come from the germline V gene. The junction had 6 bases not matched to a gene; V was cut back by 8 bases and J by 0 bases. The CDR3 contains 16 residues. The CDR3 region is CASCGLATSGANVLTF. CDR3 sequence (DNA): TGTGCCAGCTGTGGACTAGCCACCTCTGGGGCCAACGTCCTGACTTTC.

The sample holds a few counts of this clone. The rearrangement links TRBV2 to TRBJ2-5, with TRBD1 matching 11 bases. Trimming removed 3 bases from V and 2 bases from J; junction bases left unmatched: 2. This CDR3 region has 15 residues. Germline values: CDR1 SNHLY, CDR2 FYNNEI. The CDR3 region is CASSDWDRGQETQYF. In nucleotides, the CDR3 is TGTGCCAGCAGTGATTGGGACAGGGGGCAAGAGACCCAGTACTTC.

This clone was counted only a few times. The J gene is TRBJ2-6, the V gene TRBV2, with D perhaps TRBD1 (5 bases). Deletions cut 6 bases from V and 0 bases from J, with 15 bases between. The CDR3 spans 17 residues. Germline CDR1 SNHLY, CDR2 FYNNEI. The CDR3 sequence is CASSLTAHSSGANVLTF. CDR3 nucleotides: TGTGCCAGCAGCTTGACAGCCCATAGCTCTGGGGCCAACGTCCTGACTTTC.

In its sample, this clone was seen a few times. The DNA of the CDR3 is TGTGCCAGCAACCGGGACACAGATAACTATGGCTACACCTTC. Translating gives CASNRDTDNYGYTF. This sequence joins TRBV19 and TRBJ1-2; D might be TRBD1 (6 bases). CDR1 LNHDA and CDR2 SQIVND come from the germline V gene (reference sequence). CDR3 length equals 14 residues. Between the trimmed V and J ends, which lost 9 bases and 1 base, there was a span of 15 bases. Complete variable domain (other parts from reference TRBV19 and TRBJ1-2): DGGITQSPKYLFRKEGQNVTLSCEQNLNHDAMYWYRQDPGQGLRLIYYSQIVNDFQKGDIAEGYSVSREKKESFPLTVTSAQKNPTAFYLCASNRDTDNYGYTFGSGTRLTVV.

The J gene is TRBJ1-5, the V gene TRBV5-6; 9 nucleotides align to TRBD1. The CDR3 is made up of 16 amino acids. The V and J ends lost 4 bases and 2 bases, in that order; junction bases with no gene match: 7. The germline V gene has CDR1 SGHDT and CDR2 YYEEEE. The DNA for the CDR3 is TGTGCCAGCAGCCAAGACAGGGGGTATGGCAATCAGCCCCAGCATTTT. This encodes CASSQDRGYGNQPQHF.

The V call is TRBV7-2, the J call TRBJ1-3; TRBD1 might be the D (5 bases). V dropped 5 bases and J dropped 0 bases, with 14 bases sitting between them. This CDR3 spans 16 amino acids. Germline values: CDR1 SGHTA, CDR2 FQGNSA. CDR3 bases: TGTGCCAGCAGCGCCCTGGGGGGATACTCTGGAAACACCATATATTTT. Protein: CASSALGGYSGNTIYF. The whole variable domain, filled in from reference TRBV7-2 and TRBJ1-3, reads GAGVSQSPSNKVTEKGKDVELRCDPISGHTALYWYRQSLGQGLEFLIYFQGNSAPDKSGLPSDRFSAERTGGSVSTLTIQRTQQEDSAVYLCASSALGGYSGNTIYFGEGSWLTVV.

This chain links TRBV6-5 with TRBJ1-5; D is unresolved. The germline V and J ends were trimmed by 5 bases and 7 bases, with 12 bases remaining between them. From germline, CDR1 is MNHEY and CDR2 SVGAGI. The CDR3 has 13 amino acids. The CDR3 protein is CASSRTFFQPQHF. The CDR3 region has the DNA TGTGCCAGCAGTAGGACTTTTTTCCAGCCCCAGCATTTT.

The rearrangement uses TRBV5-8 and TRBJ1-1; D is possibly TRBD1 (5 bases). Germline V gene sequence: CDR1 SGHTS, CDR2 YDEGEE. This CDR3 has 16 residues. Trimming cost V 4 bases and J 7 bases, with 23 bases left between them. CDR3 coding DNA: TGTGCCAGCAGCCGGGGGGTAGGGGCAGTCTTTAGTGAAGCTTTCTTT. Translating gives CASSRGVGAVFSEAFF.

The chain joins TRBV30 to TRBJ2-7; tentatively, D is TRBD2 (7 bases). The CDR3 length is 15 residues. Germline assignment: CDR1 GTSNPN and CDR2 SVGIG (reference sequence). The V gene lost 0 bases and the J gene lost 1 base, with 13 bases spanning the gap. CDR3 amino acids: CAWSVRGALSYEQYF. The CDR3 DNA reads as TGTGCCTGGAGTGTTCGGGGGGCGCTATCCTACGAGCAGTACTTC.

The chain uses TRBV10-3 and TRBJ1-3; 8 nucleotides align to TRBD1. Per germline, CDR1 ENHRY and CDR2 SYGVKD. The V gene end was trimmed by 8 bases and the J gene end by 0 bases; junction bases not matched to a gene: 9. CDR3 length equals 16 residues. In DNA form, the CDR3 reads TGTGCCATCGGCGGGGGACAGGCGTACTCTGGAAACACCATATATTTT. Its protein is CAIGGGQAYSGNTIYF.

The chain recombines TRBV2 with TRBJ2-4; D is undetermined. Trimming pared 3 bases from V and 0 bases from J, leaving 9 bases between. The CDR3 is 15 amino acids. Germline CDR1 and CDR2: SNHLY and FYNNEI. The CDR3 here is CASSDEQLAKNIQYF. CDR3 nucleotides: TGTGCCAGCAGTGATGAACAGCTAGCCAAAAACATTCAGTACTTC.

V and J are TRBV6-1 and TRBJ2-3; 8 bases line up with TRBD1. J lost 4 bases, V lost 2 bases, and 8 bases had no gene match. The CDR3 runs to 16 residues. Germline V gene sequence: CDR1 MNHNS, CDR2 SASEGT. CDR3: CASSEQGARDSDTQYF. The CDR3 coding sequence is TGTGCCAGCAGTGAACAGGGGGCGCGTGATTCAGATACGCAGTATTTT.